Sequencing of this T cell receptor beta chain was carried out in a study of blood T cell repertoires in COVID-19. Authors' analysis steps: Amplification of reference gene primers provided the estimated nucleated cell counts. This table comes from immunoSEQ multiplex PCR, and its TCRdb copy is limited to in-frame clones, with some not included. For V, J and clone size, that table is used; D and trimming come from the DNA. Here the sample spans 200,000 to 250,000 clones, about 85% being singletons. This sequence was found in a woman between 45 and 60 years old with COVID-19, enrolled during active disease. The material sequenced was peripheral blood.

CDR3 in amino acids: CASSQGFNYGYTF. The DNA of the CDR3 is TGTGCCAGCAGTCAGGGGTTTAACTATGGCTACACCTTC. The chain has TRBV28 and TRBJ1-2; TRBD1 is a possible D gene (6 bases). The V gene's germline CDR1 is MDHEN and CDR2 SYDVKM. V dropped 5 bases and J dropped 1 base, with 8 bases sitting between them. The CDR3 spans 13 residues.